Listed below are T cell receptor beta chains from one sample, sequenced in a study of shared clonotypes between healthy human individuals. Sequencing was performed with immunoSEQ multiplex PCR; in TCRdb, only in-frame clones are kept and a portion is missing. The sample holds 2 million to 3 million clones, roughly 93% seen once. Source material: naive CD4+ T cells from PBMCs. These receptors came from a man in his late teens or twenties in good health. Some clones in this sample may be carry-over from other donors' samples. Both conserved end residues are part of each CDR3. A D gene is named only where the DNA matches it firmly. A row's size may be missing; if present it is once, few, many or a size class.

16	.	TRBJ2-7	.	TRBV5-1	CASTEGGTTYTYEQYF	TGCGCCAGCACCGAGGGGGGCACAACCTATACCTACGAGCAGTACTTC
14	.	TRBJ2-1	.	TRBV18	CASSPTNPGNEQFF	TGTGCCAGCTCACCAACAAACCCTGGGAATGAGCAGTTCTTC
19	TRBD2	TRBJ2-1	.	TRBV12-5	CASGLASTGTSGRDNEQFF	TGTGCTAGTGGTTTGGCCTCGACAGGGACTAGCGGGAGGGACAATGAGCAGTTCTTC
16	TRBD2	TRBJ2-3	once	TRBV5-1	CASSLGLAGSTDTQYF	TGCGCCAGCAGCTTAGGGCTAGCGGGGTCCACAGATACGCAGTATTTT
20	TRBD2	TRBJ2-1	.	TRBV7-3	CASSPLGLAGGQNSYNEQFF	TGTGCCAGCAGCCCCCTCGGACTAGCGGGAGGGCAGAACTCCTACAATGAGCAGTTCTTC
15	TRBD1	TRBJ1-2	.	TRBV4-1	CASSQGTGGFYGYTF	TGCGCCAGCAGCCAGGGGACAGGGGGCTTCTATGGCTACACCTTC
16	.	TRBJ2-3	.	TRBV5-1	CASSFGGDPGTDTQYF	TGCGCCAGCAGCTTCGGCGGCGACCCCGGCACAGATACGCAGTATTTT
15	.	TRBJ1-4	.	TRBV30	CAWSVAGALGEKLFF	TGTGCCTGGAGTGTAGCCGGAGCCTTAGGTGAAAAACTGTTTTTT
16	TRBD2	TRBJ2-7	once	TRBV7-9	CASSLRRTSGRPEQYF	TGTGCCAGCAGCTTACGTCGAACTAGCGGGAGGCCCGAGCAGTACTTC
14	.	TRBJ1-1	.	TRBV5-1	CASSLRSENTEAFF	TGCGCCAGCAGCTTGCGCAGCGAGAACACTGAAGCTTTCTTT
17	TRBD2	TRBJ2-3	.	TRBV5-1	CASSLVAGVPSTDTQYF	TGCGCCAGCAGCTTAGTAGCGGGAGTACCTAGCACAGATACGCAGTATTTT
12	.	TRBJ2-3	.	TRBV19	CASTQPGNTQYF	TGTGCCAGTACCCAGCCCGGAAATACGCAGTATTTT
12	.	TRBJ1-2	once	TRBV28	CASSSNYYGYTF	TGTGCCAGCAGTTCCAATTACTATGGCTACACCTTC
17	TRBD2	TRBJ2-7	.	TRBV7-6	CASSSNAGTSGAYEQYF	TGTGCCAGCAGCTCGAATGCCGGGACTAGCGGAGCCTACGAGCAGTACTTC